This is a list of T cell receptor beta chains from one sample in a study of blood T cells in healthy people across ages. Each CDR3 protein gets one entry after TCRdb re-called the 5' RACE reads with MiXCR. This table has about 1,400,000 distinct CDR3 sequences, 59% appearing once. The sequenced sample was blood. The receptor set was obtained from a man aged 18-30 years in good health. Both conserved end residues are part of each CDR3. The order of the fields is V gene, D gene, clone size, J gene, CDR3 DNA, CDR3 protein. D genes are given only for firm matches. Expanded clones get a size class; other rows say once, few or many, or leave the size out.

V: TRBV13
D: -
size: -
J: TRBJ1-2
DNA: TGTGCCAGCAGCTTACCAGTCGACAGGTTTTTCTATGGCTACGCCTTC
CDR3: CASSLPVDRFFYGYAF

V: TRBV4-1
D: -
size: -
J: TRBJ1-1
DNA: TGCGCCAGCAGCCCACATGAGGGGACGAACACTGAAGCTTTCTTT
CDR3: CASSPHEGTNTEAFF

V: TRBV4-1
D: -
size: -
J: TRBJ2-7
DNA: TGCGCCAGCAGCCAGGAAGCGGGCCAAGGGTTTTACGAGCAGTACTTC
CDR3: CASSQEAGQGFYEQYF

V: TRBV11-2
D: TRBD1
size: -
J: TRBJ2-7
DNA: TGTGCCAGCAGCTTAATCCCGGACAGGGCTCCCGAGCAGTACTTC
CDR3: CASSLIPDRAPEQYF

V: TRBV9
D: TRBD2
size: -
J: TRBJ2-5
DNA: TGTGCCAGCAGCGCCGGAGGGATGGGACTAGGGGGAGAGACCCAGTACTTC
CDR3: CASSAGGMGLGGETQYF

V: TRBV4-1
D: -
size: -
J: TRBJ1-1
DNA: TGCGCCAGCAGCCGGGCAAAGGACCACAATTTAGGCACTGAAGCTTTCTTT
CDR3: CASSRAKDHNLGTEAFF

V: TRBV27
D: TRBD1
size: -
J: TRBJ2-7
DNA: TGTGCCAGCAGTTTATCGCCAGGGGGCGTCTCCTACGAGCAGTACTTC
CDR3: CASSLSPGGVSYEQYF

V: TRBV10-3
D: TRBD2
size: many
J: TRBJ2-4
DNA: TGTGCCACTGGGACTAGCGGGACCCAAAACATTCAGTACTTC
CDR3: CATGTSGTQNIQYF

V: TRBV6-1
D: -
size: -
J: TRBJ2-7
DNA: TGTGCCAGCAGTGAAGCGGGAGGCTATCCCTACGAGCAGTACTTC
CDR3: CASSEAGGYPYEQYF

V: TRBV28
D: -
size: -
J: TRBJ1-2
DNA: TGTGCCAGCAGCCGCGGAAATGGGCCCTATGGCTACACCTTC
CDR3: CASSRGNGPYGYTF

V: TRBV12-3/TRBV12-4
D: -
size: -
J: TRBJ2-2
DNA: TGTGCCAGCAGTAAAATGGACCGCACCGGGGAGCTGTTTTTT
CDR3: CASSKMDRTGELFF

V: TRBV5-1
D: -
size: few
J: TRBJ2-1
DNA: TGTGCCAGCAGCCCGGGACTTAGAAATGAGCAGTTCTTC
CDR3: CASSPGLRNEQFF

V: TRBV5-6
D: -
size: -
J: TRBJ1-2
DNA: TGTGCCAGCAGCTTTGGGACCCATGGCTACACCTTC
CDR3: CASSFGTHGYTF

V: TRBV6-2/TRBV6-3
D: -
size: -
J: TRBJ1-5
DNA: TGTGCCAGCAGTTACTCCCACACGGCAATACAGCCCCAGCATTTT
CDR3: CASSYSHTAIQPQHF

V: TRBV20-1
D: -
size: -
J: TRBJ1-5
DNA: TGCAGTGCTAGTCTGCAGGGCGATCAGCCCCAGCATTTT
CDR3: CSASLQGDQPQHF